Listed here is a single TCR beta chain. No antigen is known for it. Base qualities are not provided; no much larger clone lies one nucleotide away. Participants in the prospective study were aged roughly 18 to 95 years, lived in 24 United States geographic areas, and enrolled through a virtual design. To assign participants to cohorts, the prospective study relied on clinical history that participants themselves reported in a screening survey and a study questionnaire. For ImmuneRACE Cohort 3, a participant was defined as recovered based on two consecutive negative NP/OP PCR tests, clearance by a healthcare professional, or resolution of symptoms. Each participant in the prospective study had whole blood, serum and a nasopharyngeal or oropharyngeal swab collected by mobile phlebotomists. Over an approximately 2-month period, participants in the prospective study had the option of providing additional blood draws and questionnaires. Before DNA extraction, blood samples from the prospective study were shipped at room temperature or frozen.

This sample was taken from a study of blood T cell repertoires in COVID-19 (dated by TCRdb to 2018 to 2021). In terms of the full investigation: Collaborator samples came from the United States, Italy and Spain and covered acute and convalescent phases of COVID-19. The prospective study material was composed of cDNA or gDNA derived from T cells, B-cell-depleted T cells, or PBMCs. Subjects who had been exposed to COVID-19, were actively infected with it, or had recovered from it provided the deeply sampled blood TCRbeta repertoires that made up the dataset. The repertoires were released in a freely available public database meant as a resource for research on the immune response to SARS-CoV-2. Samples were obtained from the ongoing ImmuneRACE study (first 160 participants) and from 1,200 or so subjects provided by 6 global collaborators. Sample metadata almost always included a de-identified subject ID, COVID-19 status, age in years and sex. HLA class I and class II types, where available, came from metadata supplied by the sample provider rather than from assay-based typing.

TCRbeta CDR3 regions were amplified from genomic DNA by means of the immunoSEQ Assay, a bias-controlled multiplex PCR. On the authors' methods: Within the assay, amplification of reference gene primers was used to estimate how many nucleated cells each sample contained. To quantify the absolute abundance of each unique TCRbeta CDR3 rearrangement, sequence reads were collapsed and filtered. For each sample, productive Simpson clonality was calculated as the square root of Simpson's diversity index across productive rearrangements. Not all clones reach the TCRdb copy of this immuneACCESS table, which keeps in-frame sequences only. Checked studies attribute under half of the gap to unresolved V genes and leave the rest unexplained. The V and J calls and the clone size are those of that table, but D and trimming were determined from the DNA. Counted in this sample were 240,000 or so clones; about 89% of them appeared once. The ten largest clones add up to approximately 9.5% of the sample.

Study-wide findings and limitations: The amount of clinical and demographic metadata varied by source and participant and was provided uncurated.

Based on the germline V gene, the CDR1 and CDR2 sequences are SGHAT and FQNNGV. Spanning cysteine to phenylalanine, the CDR3 consists of 14 amino acids. Of all the DNA, just the CDR3 is kept, 42 bases in frame from base 1. V is trimmed back by 5 bases and J by 5 bases, and the junction contains 9 bases that no gene match accounts for. The clonotype originates from a man aged 40-50 years who had recovered from COVID-19. This receptor chain uses TRBV11-2 and TRBJ2-7, with 7 middle bases fitting TRBD1. The sequenced sample consisted of PBMCs or T cells enriched from blood (not recorded which). The nucleotides read TGTGCCAGCAGCCACGACAGGGTTGGCGACGAGCAGTACTTC. Its coded protein is CASSHDRVGDEQYF.